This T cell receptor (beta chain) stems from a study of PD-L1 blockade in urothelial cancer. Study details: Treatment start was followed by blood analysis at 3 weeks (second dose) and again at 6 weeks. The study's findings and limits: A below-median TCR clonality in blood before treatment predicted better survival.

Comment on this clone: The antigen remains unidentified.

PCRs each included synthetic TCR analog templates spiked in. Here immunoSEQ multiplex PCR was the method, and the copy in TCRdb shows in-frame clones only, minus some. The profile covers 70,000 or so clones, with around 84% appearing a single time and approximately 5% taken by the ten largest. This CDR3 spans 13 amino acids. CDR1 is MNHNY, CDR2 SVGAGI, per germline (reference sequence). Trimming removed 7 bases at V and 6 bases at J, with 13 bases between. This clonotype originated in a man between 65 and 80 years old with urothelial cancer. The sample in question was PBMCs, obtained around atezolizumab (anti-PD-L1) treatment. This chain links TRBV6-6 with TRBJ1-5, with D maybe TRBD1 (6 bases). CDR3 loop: CASKGDVIQPQHF. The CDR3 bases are TGTGCCAGCAAGGGGGACGTAATTCAGCCCCAGCATTTT.